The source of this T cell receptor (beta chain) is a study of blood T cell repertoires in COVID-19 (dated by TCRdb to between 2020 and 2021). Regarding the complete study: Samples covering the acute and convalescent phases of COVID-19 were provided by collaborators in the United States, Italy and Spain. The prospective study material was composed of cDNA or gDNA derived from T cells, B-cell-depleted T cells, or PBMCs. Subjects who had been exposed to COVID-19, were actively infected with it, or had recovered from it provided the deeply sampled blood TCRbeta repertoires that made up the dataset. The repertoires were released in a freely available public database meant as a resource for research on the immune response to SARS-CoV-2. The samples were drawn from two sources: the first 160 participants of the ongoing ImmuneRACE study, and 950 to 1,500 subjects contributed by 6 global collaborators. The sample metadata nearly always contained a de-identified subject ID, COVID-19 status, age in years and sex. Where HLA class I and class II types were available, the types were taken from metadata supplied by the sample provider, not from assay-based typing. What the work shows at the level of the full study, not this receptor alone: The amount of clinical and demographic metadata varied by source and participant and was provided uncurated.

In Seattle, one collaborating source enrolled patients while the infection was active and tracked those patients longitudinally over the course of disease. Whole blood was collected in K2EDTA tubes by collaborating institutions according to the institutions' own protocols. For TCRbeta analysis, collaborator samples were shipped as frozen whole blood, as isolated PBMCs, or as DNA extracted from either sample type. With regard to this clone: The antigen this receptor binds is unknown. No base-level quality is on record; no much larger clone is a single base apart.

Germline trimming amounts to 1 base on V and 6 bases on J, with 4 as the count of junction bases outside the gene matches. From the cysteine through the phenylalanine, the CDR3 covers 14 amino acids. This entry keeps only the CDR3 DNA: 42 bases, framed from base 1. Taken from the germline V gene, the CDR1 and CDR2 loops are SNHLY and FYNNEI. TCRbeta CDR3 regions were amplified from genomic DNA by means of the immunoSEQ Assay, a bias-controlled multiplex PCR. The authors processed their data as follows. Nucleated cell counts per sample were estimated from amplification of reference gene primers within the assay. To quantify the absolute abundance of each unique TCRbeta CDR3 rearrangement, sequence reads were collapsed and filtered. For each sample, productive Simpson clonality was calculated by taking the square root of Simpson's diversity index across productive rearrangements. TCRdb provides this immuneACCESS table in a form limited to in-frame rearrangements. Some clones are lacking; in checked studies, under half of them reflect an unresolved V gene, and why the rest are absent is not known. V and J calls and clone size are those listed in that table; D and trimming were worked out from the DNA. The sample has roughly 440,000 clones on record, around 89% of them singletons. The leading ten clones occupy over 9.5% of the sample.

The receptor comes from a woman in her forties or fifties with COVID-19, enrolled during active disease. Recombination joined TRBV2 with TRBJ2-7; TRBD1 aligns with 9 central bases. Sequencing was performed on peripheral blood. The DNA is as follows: TGTGCCAGCAGTGAAGGGACAGGGGTGGGCGAGCAGTACTTC. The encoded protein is CASSEGTGVGEQYF.